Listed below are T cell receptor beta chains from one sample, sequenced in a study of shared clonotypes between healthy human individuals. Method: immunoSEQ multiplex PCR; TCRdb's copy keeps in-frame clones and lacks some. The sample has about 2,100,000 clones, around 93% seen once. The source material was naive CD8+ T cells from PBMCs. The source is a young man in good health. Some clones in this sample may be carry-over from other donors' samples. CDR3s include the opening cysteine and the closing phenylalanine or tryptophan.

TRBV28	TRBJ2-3	CASSFRIAEITDTQYF
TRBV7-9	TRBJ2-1	CASSERQGVSSNEQFF
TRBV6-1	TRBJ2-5	CASSPGGQWETQYF
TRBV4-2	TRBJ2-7	CASSQGVGSGLYEQYF
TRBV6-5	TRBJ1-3	CASSYVTGAGNTIYF
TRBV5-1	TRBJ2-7	CASSLSAAVKYEQYF
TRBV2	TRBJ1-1	CASSAPRSQVEAFF
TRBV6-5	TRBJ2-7	CASSYSMLGYEQYF
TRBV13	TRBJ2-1	CASSLVQGEYNEQFF
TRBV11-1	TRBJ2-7	CASSYTSGRAYEQYF
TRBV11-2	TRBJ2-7	CASSLGTGVSYEQYF